Listed below are T cell receptor beta chains from one sample, sequenced in a study of blood T cell repertoires in COVID-19. This table comes from immunoSEQ multiplex PCR, and its TCRdb copy is limited to in-frame clones, with some not included. The sample records 250,000 to 300,000 clones, more than 85% being singletons. Sequenced input: peripheral blood. Receptor source: a middle-aged man with acute or convalescent COVID-19. The CDR3 runs from the conserved cysteine through the conserved F or W. The order of the fields is D gene, clone size, J gene, V gene, CDR3 protein, CDR3 DNA. A D gene is named only where the DNA matches it firmly. Only part of the rows carry a size: once, few, many, or a class if the clone is expanded.

d_gene: TRBD1
abundance: once
j_gene: TRBJ1-4
v_gene: TRBV30
CDR3aa: CAWSMPGGGEKLFF
CDR3nt: TGTGCCTGGAGTATGCCAGGGGGAGGAGAAAAACTGTTTTTT

d_gene: TRBD1
abundance: .
j_gene: TRBJ1-5
v_gene: TRBV2
CDR3aa: CASSGTGGNQPQHF
CDR3nt: TGTGCCAGCAGTGGGACAGGGGGCAATCAGCCCCAGCATTTT

d_gene: .
abundance: .
j_gene: TRBJ1-2
v_gene: TRBV3-1/TRBV3-2
CDR3aa: CASSRGPDSPYGYTF
CDR3nt: TGTGCCAGCAGCCGTGGGCCGGACAGCCCTTATGGCTACACCTTC

d_gene: .
abundance: .
j_gene: TRBJ1-2
v_gene: TRBV5-6
CDR3aa: CASSRMIDTSYGYTF
CDR3nt: TGTGCCAGCAGCCGAATGATCGACACGTCGTATGGCTACACCTTC

d_gene: TRBD1
abundance: .
j_gene: TRBJ1-2
v_gene: TRBV15
CDR3aa: CATSREDRAPITYGYTF
CDR3nt: TGTGCCACCAGCAGAGAGGACAGGGCCCCAATCACCTATGGCTACACCTTC

d_gene: TRBD1
abundance: .
j_gene: TRBJ2-1
v_gene: TRBV10-2
CDR3aa: CASRRDRGTYNEQFF
CDR3nt: TGCGCCAGCAGGCGGGACAGGGGAACCTACAATGAGCAGTTCTTC

d_gene: TRBD1
abundance: .
j_gene: TRBJ2-1
v_gene: TRBV12-3/TRBV12-4
CDR3aa: CASNPTPGTGQFF
CDR3nt: TGTGCCAGCAACCCCACCCCCGGGACAGGGCAGTTCTTC

d_gene: .
abundance: .
j_gene: TRBJ2-3
v_gene: TRBV5-4
CDR3aa: CASSLTSISTDTQYF
CDR3nt: TGTGCCAGCAGCTTGACTAGTATTAGCACAGATACGCAGTATTTT

d_gene: .
abundance: .
j_gene: TRBJ1-1
v_gene: TRBV10-3
CDR3aa: CAIRGGLENTEAFF
CDR3nt: TGTGCCATCAGGGGAGGGCTGGAAAACACTGAAGCTTTCTTT

d_gene: TRBD1
abundance: .
j_gene: TRBJ1-1
v_gene: TRBV7-2
CDR3aa: CASSYRGMNTEAFF
CDR3nt: TGTGCCAGCAGCTACAGGGGAATGAACACTGAAGCTTTCTTT

d_gene: .
abundance: .
j_gene: TRBJ2-7
v_gene: TRBV2
CDR3aa: CALGRYSSYEQYF
CDR3nt: TGTGCCTTAGGGAGGTACAGCTCCTACGAGCAGTACTTC

d_gene: .
abundance: once
j_gene: TRBJ1-5
v_gene: TRBV10-3
CDR3aa: CAIRLDGDSNQPQHF
CDR3nt: TGTGCCATCAGATTAGACGGAGATAGCAATCAGCCCCAGCATTTT

d_gene: TRBD2
abundance: .
j_gene: TRBJ2-3
v_gene: TRBV6-5
CDR3aa: CASSYSSGGANTQYF
CDR3nt: TGTGCCAGCAGTTACTCGAGCGGGGGGGCCAATACGCAGTATTTT

d_gene: .
abundance: .
j_gene: TRBJ2-1
v_gene: TRBV11-2
CDR3aa: CASSLELAGGEQFF
CDR3nt: TGTGCCAGCAGCTTAGAACTAGCCGGCGGTGAGCAGTTCTTC

d_gene: .
abundance: .
j_gene: TRBJ1-5
v_gene: TRBV7-2
CDR3aa: CASSFGVNQPQHF
CDR3nt: TGTGCCAGCAGCTTCGGTGTGAATCAGCCCCAGCATTTT

d_gene: .
abundance: .
j_gene: TRBJ1-2
v_gene: TRBV7-2
CDR3aa: CASSLQTDLYGYTF
CDR3nt: TGTGCCAGCAGCTTACAGACAGACCTCTATGGCTACACCTTC

d_gene: .
abundance: .
j_gene: TRBJ2-6
v_gene: TRBV7-8
CDR3aa: CASSARLLSGANVLTF
CDR3nt: TGTGCCAGCAGCGCCCGACTCCTCTCTGGGGCCAACGTCCTGACTTTC

d_gene: .
abundance: once
j_gene: TRBJ2-1
v_gene: TRBV9
CDR3aa: CASSAQGTYNEQFF
CDR3nt: TGTGCCAGCAGCGCACAGGGCACCTACAATGAGCAGTTCTTC

d_gene: .
abundance: .
j_gene: TRBJ2-7
v_gene: TRBV30
CDR3aa: CACGVHPYEQYF
CDR3nt: TGTGCCTGCGGGGTCCACCCCTACGAGCAGTACTTC

d_gene: .
abundance: few
j_gene: TRBJ1-6
v_gene: TRBV6-5
CDR3aa: CASSGHGDNSPLHF
CDR3nt: TGTGCCAGCAGCGGACACGGAGATAATTCACCCCTCCACTTT

d_gene: .
abundance: .
j_gene: TRBJ1-1
v_gene: TRBV6-5
CDR3aa: CASSRDREAFF
CDR3nt: TGTGCCAGCAGCCGCGACAGAGAAGCTTTCTTT

d_gene: TRBD1
abundance: .
j_gene: TRBJ1-5
v_gene: TRBV18
CDR3aa: CASSPDRGGNQPQHF
CDR3nt: TGTGCCAGCTCCCCCGACAGGGGAGGCAATCAGCCCCAGCATTTT

d_gene: .
abundance: .
j_gene: TRBJ1-2
v_gene: TRBV12-3/TRBV12-4
CDR3aa: CASSPGPYGYTF
CDR3nt: TGTGCCAGCAGTCCAGGGCCCTATGGCTACACCTTC

d_gene: .
abundance: .
j_gene: TRBJ2-7
v_gene: TRBV5-4
CDR3aa: CASSFGTRRLYEQYF
CDR3nt: TGTGCCAGCAGCTTCGGGACACGGAGACTGTACGAGCAGTACTTC

d_gene: TRBD1
abundance: .
j_gene: TRBJ2-3
v_gene: TRBV5-1
CDR3aa: CASRRGQGATDTQYF
CDR3nt: TGCGCCAGCAGAAGGGGACAGGGGGCCACAGATACGCAGTATTTT

d_gene: TRBD1
abundance: .
j_gene: TRBJ1-5
v_gene: TRBV5-6
CDR3aa: CASSLDRGKPQHF
CDR3nt: TGTGCCAGCAGCTTGGACAGGGGGAAACCCCAGCATTTT

d_gene: .
abundance: .
j_gene: TRBJ1-4
v_gene: TRBV7-6
CDR3aa: CASSITGQNEKLFF
CDR3nt: TGTGCCAGCAGCATCACAGGGCAGAATGAAAAACTGTTTTTT

d_gene: .
abundance: .
j_gene: TRBJ1-6
v_gene: TRBV25-1
CDR3aa: CASRTYDSAHSPLHF
CDR3nt: TGTGCCAGCAGGACATATGACAGTGCCCATTCACCCCTCCACTTT

d_gene: TRBD1
abundance: .
j_gene: TRBJ2-2
v_gene: TRBV3-1/TRBV3-2
CDR3aa: CASSQWRTGPPRSNTGELFF
CDR3nt: TGTGCCAGCAGCCAATGGCGGACAGGCCCACCCCGATCGAACACCGGGGAGCTGTTTTTT

d_gene: .
abundance: .
j_gene: TRBJ1-5
v_gene: TRBV28
CDR3aa: CASSTFAGNNQPQHF
CDR3nt: TGTGCCAGCAGTACCTTCGCAGGGAACAATCAGCCCCAGCATTTT

d_gene: TRBD1
abundance: .
j_gene: TRBJ1-2
v_gene: TRBV7-2
CDR3aa: CASSRDRVYGYTF
CDR3nt: TGTGCCAGCAGCCGCGACAGGGTCTATGGCTACACCTTC

d_gene: TRBD1
abundance: .
j_gene: TRBJ1-5
v_gene: TRBV19
CDR3aa: CASSPGGQVYQPQHF
CDR3nt: TGTGCCAGTAGTCCCGGGGGACAGGTTTATCAGCCCCAGCATTTT

d_gene: .
abundance: few
j_gene: TRBJ2-5
v_gene: TRBV2
CDR3aa: CASTPSWEGEETQYF
CDR3nt: TGTGCCAGCACCCCCTCCTGGGAAGGGGAAGAGACCCAGTACTTC